This passage covers 29 T cell receptor beta chains from one sample sequenced in a study of blood T cells in healthy people across ages. Primed by a sample-barcoded 5' primer and a J-beta primer mix, a second PCR proceeded for 7 to 11 cycles. TCRdb ran MiXCR on the 5' RACE reads and lists one entry per CDR3 protein. This table holds some 1.7 million distinct CDR3 sequences, 28% found once. Sequencing used blood. Every receptor here comes from a woman under 40 in good health.

This clonotype was seen a handful of times. The CDR3 spells CASSRSQGMDTQYF. CDR3 DNA: TGTGCCAGCAGCAGGAGCCAGGGGATGGATACGCAGTATTTT. The gene calls are TRBV9 and TRBJ2-3; TRBD1 might be the D (6 bases). The CDR3 runs 14 residues. V lost 4 bases to trimming and J lost 6 bases, with 15 bases between them. Germline-derived CDR1 and CDR2 are SGDLS and YYNGEE.

Of note for this clonotype: The CDR3 does not end in the conserved phenylalanine or tryptophan, so this is likely a read error. V usage is TRBV20-1 and J usage is TRBJ2-4; 9 bases align to TRBD1. Germline CDR1 is DFQATT and CDR2 is SNEGSKA (reference sequence). The CDR3 contains 14 residues. The J segment lost 13 bases and the V segment lost 6 bases, leaving 16 bases of the junction unmatched. CDR3 sequence reads: CSARGGDRVGEQYS. CDR3 DNA: TGCAGTGCACGGGGCGGGGACAGGGTCGGAGAGCAGTACTCC.

This clonotype was seen once. A junction end diverges from the germline sequence, so it may reflect a read error. CDR3: CSTSGGRALDEQFF. The CDR3 region has the DNA TGCAGTACTAGTGGCGGGAGGGCCTTGGATGAGCAGTTCTTC. The chain carries TRBV20-1 and TRBJ2-1; 9 nucleotides match TRBD2. CDR1 and CDR2 from the germline V gene are DFQATT and SNEGSKA (reference sequence). This CDR3 comprises 14 residues.

As for this clonotype: Possible read error: a much larger clone is one base away. The chain recombines TRBV6-5 with TRBJ2-1; possible D gene TRBD1, 5 bases. CDR1 MNHEY and CDR2 SVGAGI come from the germline V gene. V was clipped by 5 bases and J by 10 bases, with 15 bases between them. The CDR3 has 13 residues. CDR3 in DNA: TGTGCCAGCAGTGAGACAGTATTCTACGAGCAGTTCTTC. It codes for CASSETVFYEQFF.

The chain is built from TRBV9 and TRBJ2-5; D is perhaps TRBD1 or TRBD2 (5 bases each). Trimming cost V 7 bases and J 1 base, with 14 bases left between them. This CDR3 has 14 residues. The germline V gene encodes CDR1 SGDLS and CDR2 YYNGEE. For the CDR3, the DNA is TGTGCCAGCGCCCGGGACGGATTCCAAGAGACCCAGTACTTC. The encoded protein is CASARDGFQETQYF.

This rearrangement joins TRBV24-1 to TRBJ2-1; possible D gene TRBD1, 6 bases. The V end was cut by 5 bases, the J end by 5 bases, with 9 bases between. This CDR3 contains 13 residues. Germline V gene lookup returns CDR1 KGHDR and CDR2 SFDVKD. Here the CDR3 reads CATSGTADNEQFF. The CDR3 region has the DNA TGTGCCACCAGTGGGACAGCCGACAATGAGCAGTTCTTC.

In its sample, this clonotype was seen many times. V usage is TRBV12-3 or TRBV12-4 and J usage is TRBJ2-1; 8 nucleotides agree with TRBD1. Germline trimming cut 6 bases from V and 4 bases from J; bases unmatched to any gene: 8. The CDR3 covers 15 residues. The CDR3 loop is CASRPGTGLYNEQFF. The CDR3 nucleotides read TGTGCCAGCAGACCCGGGACAGGACTGTACAATGAGCAGTTCTTC.

The rearrangement joins TRBV5-6 to TRBJ1-2; D call uncertain. Deletions cut 2 bases from V and 3 bases from J, with 14 bases between. This CDR3 spans 15 amino acids. Germline V gives CDR1 SGHDT, CDR2 YYEEEE. CDR3: CASSLSIWTDYGYTF. CDR3 bases: TGTGCCAGCAGCTTATCTATTTGGACGGACTATGGCTACACCTTC.

The chain carries TRBV6-1 and TRBJ2-3; D is uncertain. Trimming pared 11 bases from V and 2 bases from J, leaving 11 bases between. Germline V gene data show CDR1 as MNHNS and CDR2 as SASEGT. The CDR3 loop spans 12 amino acids. CDR3: CAVRGNTDTQYF. The CDR3 DNA sequence: TGTGCCGTGCGTGGCAACACAGATACGCAGTATTTT.

Many counts were recorded for this clonotype. This chain uses TRBV4-3 with TRBJ2-1; TRBD1 aligns across 8 bases. V dropped 2 bases and J dropped 4; count of bases not matched to a gene: 7. Germline V gene data show CDR1 as LGHNA and CDR2 as YSLEER. The CDR3 covers 16 residues. In DNA form, the CDR3 reads TGCGCCAGCAGCCAACACTCCGGGACAGGTTACAATGAGCAGTTCTTC. Protein product: CASSQHSGTGYNEQFF.

In this sample, this clonotype turned up many times. This chain links TRBV7-2 with TRBJ1-4; TRBD1 aligns across 8 bases. The CDR3 consists of 15 residues. The V and J ends lost 4 bases and 7 bases, in that order; junction bases with no gene match: 8. Looked up from germline, CDR1 is SGHTA and CDR2 is FQGNSA. The chain's CDR3 is CASSWDRSGFEKLFF. The CDR3 DNA follows: TGTGCCAGCAGCTGGGACAGGTCTGGGTTTGAAAAACTGTTTTTT.

The rearrangement joins TRBV3-1 to TRBJ2-7, with D uncertain. Between the trimmed V and J ends, which lost 0 bases and 3 bases, there was a span of 12 bases. Germline V gene data show CDR1 as LGHDT and CDR2 as YNNKEL (reference sequence). The CDR3 sequence is 15 residues long. The CDR3 bases are TGTGCCAGCAGCCAAGAAGGTACCCCCTACTACGAGCAGTACTTC. This encodes CASSQEGTPYYEQYF.

This clonotype was seen ten or more times. V usage is TRBV11-2 and J usage is TRBJ2-3, with TRBD1 matching 9 bases. Germline CDR1 and CDR2: SGHAT and FQNNGV. This CDR3 comprises 15 residues. V lost 5 bases and J lost 7; bases outside the gene matches: 10. The CDR3 loop reads CASSTPRDRVNTQYF. The CDR3 DNA is TGTGCCAGCAGCACCCCCCGGGACAGGGTAAATACGCAGTATTTT.

The chain has TRBV28 and TRBJ1-1; TRBD1 aligns across 7 bases. The CDR3 totals 16 residues. Germline V lookup: CDR1 MDHEN, CDR2 SYDVKM. V shed 4 bases, J shed 0 bases, and the junction held 8 bases outside the gene matches. CDR3 bases: TGTGCCAGCAGTTACCAGGGGGGGCTCATGAACACTGAAGCTTTCTTT. Translating it yields CASSYQGGLMNTEAFF.

This clonotype has a handful of counts. The V and J genes are TRBV30 and TRBJ1-2; D not resolved. Germline V gene data show CDR1 as GTSNPN and CDR2 as SVGIG (reference sequence). V lost 0 bases, J lost 3 bases, and 5 bases lay in between. CDR3 length: 12 residues. The CDR3 DNA is TGTGCCTGGAGTGTATCTGACTATGGCTACACCTTC. This codes for CAWSVSDYGYTF. Filled out from reference TRBV30 and TRBJ1-2, the complete variable domain reads SQTIHQWPATLVQPVGSPLSLECTVEGTSNPNLYWYRQAAGRGLQLLFYSVGIGQISSEVPQNLSASRPQDRQFILSSKKLLLSDSGFYLCAWSVSDYGYTFGSGTRLTVV.

The V call is TRBV3-1, the J call TRBJ2-7; D gene ambiguous. V shed 0 bases and J shed 0 bases, with 6 bases lying between them. Per germline, CDR1 LGHDT and CDR2 YNNKEL (reference sequence). The CDR3 runs to 14 residues. CDR3 in amino acids: CASSQEPDSYEQYF. Here the CDR3 DNA reads TGTGCCAGCAGCCAAGAGCCGGACTCCTACGAGCAGTACTTC.

The rearrangement joins TRBV7-2 to TRBJ2-1; TRBD2 agrees at 16 bases. This CDR3 is built from 17 residues. V lost 4 bases and J lost 10; bases outside the gene matches: 10. Germline loops: CDR1 SGHTA, CDR2 FQGNSA. The CDR3 protein is CASSSTGLAGGLKEQFF. The CDR3 nucleotides read TGTGCCAGCAGCTCGACGGGACTAGCGGGGGGGCTAAAGGAGCAGTTCTTC.

The genes are TRBV20-1 and TRBJ2-3; D gene uncertain. V shed 0 bases and J shed 6 bases, with 10 bases lying between them. Germline V CDR1 and CDR2: DFQATT, SNEGSKA (reference sequence). The CDR3 consists of 13 residues. The CDR3 DNA reads as TGCAGTGCTAGAGATCCTCCCGGGGATACGCAGTATTTT. It is translated as CSARDPPGDTQYF.

This chain connects TRBV12-3 or TRBV12-4 to TRBJ2-5; tentatively, D is TRBD1 or TRBD2 (5 bases each). This CDR3 region has 13 residues. Trimming cost V 5 bases and J 9 bases, with 16 bases left between them. In nucleotides, the CDR3 is TGTGCCAGCAGTCTGGGGACGCCCAGGGCCCAGTACTTC. Protein: CASSLGTPRAQYF.

The chain combines TRBV7-6 with TRBJ2-1; 9 bases match TRBD2. The CDR3 has 17 amino acids. The trim removed 6 bases at V and 7 bases at J, leaving 16 bases unmatched. CDR1 and CDR2 from the germline V gene are SGHVS and FNYEAQ. Here the CDR3 DNA reads TGTGCCAGCAGACCCAATGAAGCCGGGACTAGCAGAAATGAGCAGTTCTTC. Residues: CASRPNEAGTSRNEQFF. The full variable domain, completed using reference TRBV7-6 and TRBJ2-1, is GAGVSQSPRYKVTKRGQDVALRCDPISGHVSLYWYRQALGQGPEFLTYFNYEAQQDKSGLPNDRFSAERPEGSISTLTIQRTEQRDSAMYRCASRPNEAGTSRNEQFFGPGTRLTVL.

This clonotype occurred a few times. The chain links TRBV14 to TRBJ1-2, with a weak D call TRBD1 (5 bases). V was pared by 3 bases and J by 9 bases, with 20 bases between. CDR3 length: 15 residues. Germline values: CDR1 SGHDN, CDR2 FVKESK. The CDR3 loop is CASSQAVTAWGSYTF. CDR3 sequence (DNA): TGTGCCAGCAGCCAGGCTGTGACAGCTTGGGGCAGCTACACCTTC.

This clonotype is a singleton in its sample. The V and J genes are TRBV2 and TRBJ2-3; maybe TRBD2 (5 bases). Germline loops: CDR1 SNHLY, CDR2 FYNNEI. The CDR3 length is 14 residues. V gave up 6 bases and J gave up 1 base, with 11 bases separating them. The CDR3 nucleotides read TGTGCCAGCAGACTAGACTGGGGCACAGATACGCAGTATTTT. Translation: CASRLDWGTDTQYF.

The rearrangement joins TRBV2 to TRBJ2-1; 11 bases match TRBD2. Germline trimming cut 6 bases from V and 2 bases from J; bases unmatched to any gene: 9. CDR3 size: 17 residues. CDR1 and CDR2 from the germline V gene are SNHLY and FYNNEI. The CDR3: CASRKGVAGGPYNEQFF. The CDR3, as DNA: TGTGCCAGCAGGAAGGGGGTAGCGGGGGGGCCCTACAATGAGCAGTTCTTC.

Details on this clonotype: At one end the junction does not follow the germline gene, possibly because of a read error. The chain is built from TRBV7-4 and TRBJ2-7; 9 positions agree with TRBD1. This CDR3 region has 13 residues. Germline lookup yields CDR1 SGHVT and CDR2 SQSDAQ. CDR3 sequence reads: CASSLSSRDRADF. The DNA for the CDR3 is TGTGCCAGCAGCTTATCTTCCCGGGACAGGGCCGACTTC.

This clonotype has only a few counts. CDR3 nucleotides: TGTGCCAGCAGTCCCGGGACTAGCTCGTTCTTC. Protein sequence: CASSPGTSSFF. The V gene is TRBV12-3 or TRBV12-4, the J gene TRBJ2-1, with 9 positions matching TRBD2. The length of the CDR3 is 11 residues. With 5 bases clipped from V and 15 bases from J, the junction kept 5 bases outside the gene matches.

This clonotype was seen a handful of times. The chain employs TRBV10-3 and TRBJ2-7, with TRBD1 matching 7 bases. Germline V gives CDR1 ENHRY, CDR2 SYGVKD. This CDR3 has 15 amino acids. With 4 bases clipped from V and 0 bases from J, the junction kept 6 bases outside the gene matches. The CDR3 DNA sequence: TGTGCCATCAGTGGTCGACAGGGTATCTCCTACGAGCAGTACTTC. Translation gives CAISGRQGISYEQYF.

V and J are TRBV7-9 and TRBJ1-4; D is unresolved. Per germline, CDR1 SEHNR and CDR2 FQNEAQ (reference sequence). V was trimmed by 5 bases and J by 7 bases, leaving 20 bases between them. The CDR3 totals 16 residues. The CDR3 reads CASSPGPSPGGEKLFF. The CDR3 DNA reads TGTGCCAGCAGCCCAGGACCCTCCCCGGGTGGTGAAAAACTGTTTTTT.

With regard to this clonotype: This could be a read error, since a much larger clone is one nucleotide away. The rearrangement joins TRBV24-1 to TRBJ2-7; 7 nucleotides line up with TRBD2. The CDR3 contains 15 residues. After removal of 5 bases from V and 7 bases from J, the junction contained 13 bases not matched to a gene. Germline CDR1 reads KGHDR; CDR2 reads SFDVKD. The CDR3 is CATSVGALISGEQYF. CDR3 coding DNA: TGTGCCACCAGTGTCGGGGCCCTCATTAGCGGGGAGCAGTACTTC.

This chain joins TRBV6-4 and TRBJ1-5; D is unclear. The CDR3 is 11 amino acids. Trimming left V 1 base short and J 7 bases short, with 2 bases between. From germline, CDR1 is MRHNA and CDR2 SNTAGT. The CDR3 reads CASSDLQPQHF. CDR3 nucleotide sequence: TGTGCCAGCAGTGACTTGCAGCCCCAGCATTTT.